This TCR beta chain comes out of a study of cytomegalovirus exposure and HLA in healthy donors. Overall study findings and caveats: Relative to the roughly 690-donor mean, N-insertions were reportedly fewer in an Asian-associated ancestry cluster in a later analysis.

With regard to this clone: What it binds is unknown.

PCR primers comprised 60 Vbeta and 13 Jbeta primers. In the authors' workflow: Tens of millions of unique TCR beta chains, 9 million to 12 million shared, were counted in a later analysis. Clones were read by immunoSEQ multiplex PCR, and TCRdb kept only the in-frame ones, dropping some. V and J calls and clone size follow that table, whereas D and trimming were derived from the DNA. The sample yields under 150,000 clones, around 10% seen once. Healthy people donating bone marrow made up the donors. CDR1 and CDR2 from the germline V gene are LNHDA and SQIVND (reference sequence). J lost 3 bases, V lost 2 bases, and 5 bases had no gene match. This CDR3 comprises 15 residues.

Sequencing input: PBMCs. The source of this sequence is a man younger than 40 in good health and CMV-seronegative. The chain recombines TRBV19 with TRBJ2-7, with 9 bases that match TRBD1. The chain's CDR3 is CASSIKGQGDYEQYF. For the CDR3, the DNA is TGTGCCAGTAGTATAAAGGGACAGGGCGACTACGAGCAGTACTTC.